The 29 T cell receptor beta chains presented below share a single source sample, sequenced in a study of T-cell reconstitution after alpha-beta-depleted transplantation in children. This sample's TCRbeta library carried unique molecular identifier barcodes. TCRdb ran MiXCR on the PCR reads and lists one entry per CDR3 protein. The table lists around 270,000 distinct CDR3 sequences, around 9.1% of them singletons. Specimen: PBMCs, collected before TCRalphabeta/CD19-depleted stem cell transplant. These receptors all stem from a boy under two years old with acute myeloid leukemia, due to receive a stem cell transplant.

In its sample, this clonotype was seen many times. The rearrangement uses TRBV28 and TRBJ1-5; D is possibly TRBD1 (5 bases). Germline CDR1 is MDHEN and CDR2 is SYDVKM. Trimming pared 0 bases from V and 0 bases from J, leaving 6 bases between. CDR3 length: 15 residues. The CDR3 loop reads CASSLWGDSNQPQHF. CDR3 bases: TGTGCCAGCAGTTTATGGGGGGATAGCAATCAGCCCCAGCATTTT.

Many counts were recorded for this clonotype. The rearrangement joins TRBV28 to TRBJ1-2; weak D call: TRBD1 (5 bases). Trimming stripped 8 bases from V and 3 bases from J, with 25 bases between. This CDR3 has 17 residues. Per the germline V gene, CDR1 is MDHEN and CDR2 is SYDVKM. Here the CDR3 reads CASSDGAAKVGDYGYTF. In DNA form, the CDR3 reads TGTGCCAGCTCTGATGGGGCAGCGAAGGTGGGCGACTATGGCTACACCTTC.

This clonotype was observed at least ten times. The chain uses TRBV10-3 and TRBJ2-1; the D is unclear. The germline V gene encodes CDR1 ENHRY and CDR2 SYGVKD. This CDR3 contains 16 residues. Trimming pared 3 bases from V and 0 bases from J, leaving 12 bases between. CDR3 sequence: CAISESKLSSYNEQFF. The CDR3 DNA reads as TGTGCCATCAGTGAAAGTAAGCTCAGCTCCTACAATGAGCAGTTCTTC.

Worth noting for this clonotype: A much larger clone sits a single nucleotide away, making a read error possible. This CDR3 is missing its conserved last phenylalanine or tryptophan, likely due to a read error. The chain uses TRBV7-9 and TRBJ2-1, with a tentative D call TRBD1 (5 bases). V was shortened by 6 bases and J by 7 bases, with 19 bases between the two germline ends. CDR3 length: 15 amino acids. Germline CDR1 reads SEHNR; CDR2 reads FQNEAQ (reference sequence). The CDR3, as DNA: TGTGCCAGCAGTTCCACAGGACCCGCTAGGAATGAGCAGTTCTCC. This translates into CASSSTGPARNEQFS.

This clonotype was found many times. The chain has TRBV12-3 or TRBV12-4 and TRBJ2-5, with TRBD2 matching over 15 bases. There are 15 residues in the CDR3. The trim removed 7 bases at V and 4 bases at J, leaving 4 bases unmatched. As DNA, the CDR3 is TGTGCCAGCAACGGACTAGCGGGGGGGCCAGAGACCCAGTACTTC. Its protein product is CASNGLAGGPETQYF.

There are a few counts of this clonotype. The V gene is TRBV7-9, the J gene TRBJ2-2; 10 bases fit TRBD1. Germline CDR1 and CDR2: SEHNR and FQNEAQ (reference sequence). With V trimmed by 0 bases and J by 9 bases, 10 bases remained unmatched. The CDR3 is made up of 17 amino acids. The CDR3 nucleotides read TGTGCCAGCAGCTTAGCCCCGGACAGGGGGGCCCACCGGGAGCTGTTTTTT. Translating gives CASSLAPDRGAHRELFF.

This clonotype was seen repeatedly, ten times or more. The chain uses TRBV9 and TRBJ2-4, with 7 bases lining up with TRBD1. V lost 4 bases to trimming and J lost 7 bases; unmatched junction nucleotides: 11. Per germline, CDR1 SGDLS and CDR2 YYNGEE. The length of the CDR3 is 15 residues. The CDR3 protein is CASSSHRGQKNIQYF. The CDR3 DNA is TGTGCCAGCAGCTCTCACAGGGGCCAAAAGAACATTCAGTACTTC. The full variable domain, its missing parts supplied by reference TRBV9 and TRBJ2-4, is DSGVTQTPKHLITATGQRVTLRCSPRSGDLSVYWYQQSLDQGLQFLIQYYNGEERAKGNILERFSAQQFPDLHSELNLSSLELGDSALYFCASSSHRGQKNIQYFGAGTRLSVL.

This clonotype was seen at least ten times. CDR3 sequence reads: CASSPTWRHSGANVLTF. The CDR3, as DNA: TGTGCCAGCAGCCCGACGTGGCGGCACTCTGGGGCCAACGTCCTGACTTTC. The chain is built from TRBV3-1 and TRBJ2-6; D is ambiguous. The CDR3 is 17 residues long. Per the germline V gene, CDR1 is LGHDT and CDR2 is YNNKEL (reference sequence). Trimming took 4 bases from V and 0 from J, leaving 13 bases between them.

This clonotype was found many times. The CDR3 region is CSARFSGGRYEQFF. The CDR3 region has the DNA TGCAGTGCTAGATTTAGCGGGGGCAGATATGAGCAGTTCTTC. The V and J genes are TRBV20-1 and TRBJ2-1; 9 positions match TRBD2. Trimming cost V 2 bases and J 8 bases; bases outside gene matches: 7. In germline, CDR1 is DFQATT, CDR2 SNEGSKA (reference sequence). The CDR3 sequence is 14 residues long.

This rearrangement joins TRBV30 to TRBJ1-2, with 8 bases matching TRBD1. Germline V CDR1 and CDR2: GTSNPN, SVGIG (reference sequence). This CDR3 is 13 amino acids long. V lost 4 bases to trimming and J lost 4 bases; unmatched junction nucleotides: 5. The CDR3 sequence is CAWTLGTGYGYTF. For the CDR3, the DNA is TGTGCCTGGACCCTCGGGACAGGCTATGGCTACACCTTC.

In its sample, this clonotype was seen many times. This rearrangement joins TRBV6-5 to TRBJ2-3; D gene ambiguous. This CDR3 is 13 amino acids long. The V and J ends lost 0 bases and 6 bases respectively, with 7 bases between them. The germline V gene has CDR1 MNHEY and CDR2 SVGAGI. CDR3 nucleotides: TGTGCCAGCAGTTACTCGGAACAGGATACGCAGTATTTT. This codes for CASSYSEQDTQYF.

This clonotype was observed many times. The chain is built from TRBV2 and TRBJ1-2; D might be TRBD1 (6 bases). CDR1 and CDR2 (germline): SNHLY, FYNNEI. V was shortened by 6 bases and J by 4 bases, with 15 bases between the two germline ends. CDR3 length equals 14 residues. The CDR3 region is CASSPVRGSYGYTF. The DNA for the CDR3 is TGTGCCAGCAGCCCCGTCAGGGGATCCTATGGCTACACCTTC.

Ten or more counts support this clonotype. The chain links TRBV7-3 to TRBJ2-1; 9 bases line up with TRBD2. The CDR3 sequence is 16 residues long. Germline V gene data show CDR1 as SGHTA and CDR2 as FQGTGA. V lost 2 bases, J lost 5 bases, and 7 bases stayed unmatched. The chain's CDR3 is CASSLESAGGNNEQFF. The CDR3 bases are TGTGCCAGCAGCTTAGAGTCAGCGGGGGGCAACAATGAGCAGTTCTTC.

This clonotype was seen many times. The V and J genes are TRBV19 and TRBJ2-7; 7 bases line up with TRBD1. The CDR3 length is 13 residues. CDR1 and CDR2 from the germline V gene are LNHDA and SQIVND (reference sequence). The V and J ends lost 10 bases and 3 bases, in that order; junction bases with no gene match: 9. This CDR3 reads CATSPGQYYEQYF. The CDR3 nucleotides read TGTGCCACCTCCCCGGGACAGTACTACGAGCAGTACTTC.

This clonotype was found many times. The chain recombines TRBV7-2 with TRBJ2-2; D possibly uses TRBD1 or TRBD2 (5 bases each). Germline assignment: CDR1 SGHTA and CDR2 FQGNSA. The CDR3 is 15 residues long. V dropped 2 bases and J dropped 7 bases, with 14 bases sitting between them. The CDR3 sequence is CASSLYDGAGGELFF. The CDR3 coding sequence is TGTGCCAGCAGCTTATACGATGGGGCGGGCGGGGAGCTGTTTTTT.

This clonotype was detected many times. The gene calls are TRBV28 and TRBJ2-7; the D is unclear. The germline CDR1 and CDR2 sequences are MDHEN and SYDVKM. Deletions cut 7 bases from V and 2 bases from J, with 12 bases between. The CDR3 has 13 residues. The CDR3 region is CASKRTEAYEQYF. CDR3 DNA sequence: TGTGCCAGCAAACGCACAGAAGCCTACGAGCAGTACTTC.

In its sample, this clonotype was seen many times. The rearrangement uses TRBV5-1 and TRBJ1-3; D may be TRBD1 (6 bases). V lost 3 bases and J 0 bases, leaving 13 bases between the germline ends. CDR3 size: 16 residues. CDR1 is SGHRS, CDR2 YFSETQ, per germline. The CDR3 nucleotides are TGCGCCAGCAGCTGGACAGAAACGAACTCTGGAAACACCATATATTTT. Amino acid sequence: CASSWTETNSGNTIYF.

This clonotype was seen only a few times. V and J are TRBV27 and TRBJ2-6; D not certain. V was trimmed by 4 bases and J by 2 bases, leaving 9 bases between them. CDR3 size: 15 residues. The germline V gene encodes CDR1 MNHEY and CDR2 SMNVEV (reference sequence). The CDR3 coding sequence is TGTGCCAGCAGTTCCCGAACCCCTGGGGCCAACGTCCTGACTTTC. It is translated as CASSSRTPGANVLTF.

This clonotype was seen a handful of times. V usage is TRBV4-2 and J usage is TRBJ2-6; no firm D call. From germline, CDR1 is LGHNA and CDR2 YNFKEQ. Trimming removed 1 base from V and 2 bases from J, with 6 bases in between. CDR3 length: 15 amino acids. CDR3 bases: TGTGCCAGCAGCCAAGCCAAGGCTGGGGCCAACGTCCTGACTTTC. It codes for CASSQAKAGANVLTF.

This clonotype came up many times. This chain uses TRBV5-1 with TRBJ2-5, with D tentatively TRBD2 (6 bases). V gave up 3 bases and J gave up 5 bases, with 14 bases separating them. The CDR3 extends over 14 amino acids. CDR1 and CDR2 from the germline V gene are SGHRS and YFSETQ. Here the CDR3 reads CASSSILARETQYF. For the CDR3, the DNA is TGCGCCAGCAGCTCGATACTAGCAAGGGAGACCCAGTACTTC.

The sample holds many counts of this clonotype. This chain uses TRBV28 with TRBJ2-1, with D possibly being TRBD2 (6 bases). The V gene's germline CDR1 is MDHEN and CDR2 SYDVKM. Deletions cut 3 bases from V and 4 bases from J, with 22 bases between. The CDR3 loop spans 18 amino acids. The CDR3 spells CASSFPLLISGRYNEQFF. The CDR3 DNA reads TGTGCCAGCAGTTTCCCCTTGCTTATTAGCGGTCGTTACAATGAGCAGTTCTTC.

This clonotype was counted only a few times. The CDR3 protein is CASGSPGYEQYF. The DNA for the CDR3 is TGTGCCAGCGGTTCTCCGGGCTACGAGCAGTACTTC. This chain uses TRBV27 with TRBJ2-7; D call uncertain. Between the trimmed V and J ends, which lost 8 bases and 3 bases, there was a span of 11 bases. CDR1 and CDR2 from the germline V gene are MNHEY and SMNVEV (reference sequence). This CDR3 is 12 amino acids long.

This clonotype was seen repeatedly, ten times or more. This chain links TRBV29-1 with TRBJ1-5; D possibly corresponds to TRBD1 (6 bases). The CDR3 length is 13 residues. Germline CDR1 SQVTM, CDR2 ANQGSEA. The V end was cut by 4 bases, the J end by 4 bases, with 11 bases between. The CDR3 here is CSVAQGPNQPQHF. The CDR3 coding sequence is TGCAGCGTTGCCCAGGGGCCGAATCAGCCCCAGCATTTT.

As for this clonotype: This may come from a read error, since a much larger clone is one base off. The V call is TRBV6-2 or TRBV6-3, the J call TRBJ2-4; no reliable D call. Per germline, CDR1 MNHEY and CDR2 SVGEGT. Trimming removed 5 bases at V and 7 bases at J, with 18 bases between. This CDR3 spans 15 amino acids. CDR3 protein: CASSNGSWEFNIQYF. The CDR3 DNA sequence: TGTGCCAGCAGTAACGGTTCTTGGGAATTTAACATTCAGTACTTC.

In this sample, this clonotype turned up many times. The CDR3 bases are TGCAAAATAGCGGGCTCCTACAATGAGCAGTTCTTC. Protein sequence: CKIAGSYNEQFF. J is TRBJ2-1 and V is TRBV20-1; 7 positions agree with TRBD2. There are 12 residues in the CDR3. Germline V gene sequence: CDR1 DFQATT, CDR2 SNEGSKA (reference sequence).

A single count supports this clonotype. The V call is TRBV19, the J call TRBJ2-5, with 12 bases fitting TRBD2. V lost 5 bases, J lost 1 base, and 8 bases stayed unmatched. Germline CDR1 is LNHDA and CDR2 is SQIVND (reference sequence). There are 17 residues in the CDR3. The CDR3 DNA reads TGTGCCAGTAGTCCCCAAGGACTAGCGGGACCCCAAGAGACCCAGTACTTC. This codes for CASSPQGLAGPQETQYF.

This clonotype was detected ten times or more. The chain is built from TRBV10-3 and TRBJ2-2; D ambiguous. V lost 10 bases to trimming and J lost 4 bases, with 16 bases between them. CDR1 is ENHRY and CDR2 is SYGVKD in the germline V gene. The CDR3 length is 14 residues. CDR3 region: CATELRWSTGELFF. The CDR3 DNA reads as TGTGCCACCGAACTCCGCTGGTCCACCGGGGAGCTGTTTTTT.

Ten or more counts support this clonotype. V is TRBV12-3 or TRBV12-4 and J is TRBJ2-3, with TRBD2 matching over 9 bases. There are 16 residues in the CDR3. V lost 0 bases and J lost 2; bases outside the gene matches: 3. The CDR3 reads CASSLAAGGLTDTQYF. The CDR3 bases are TGTGCCAGCAGTTTAGCAGCGGGGGGCCTCACAGATACGCAGTATTTT.

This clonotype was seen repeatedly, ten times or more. The DNA for the CDR3 is TGTGCCACCAGTGACCCCTTCAGGACCGGGGAGCTGTTTTTT. Amino acid sequence: CATSDPFRTGELFF. The chain recombines TRBV24-1 with TRBJ2-2; no reliable D call. The germline V and J ends were trimmed by 4 bases and 5 bases, with 10 bases remaining between them. The CDR3 is 14 residues long. CDR1 and CDR2 from the germline V gene are KGHDR and SFDVKD.